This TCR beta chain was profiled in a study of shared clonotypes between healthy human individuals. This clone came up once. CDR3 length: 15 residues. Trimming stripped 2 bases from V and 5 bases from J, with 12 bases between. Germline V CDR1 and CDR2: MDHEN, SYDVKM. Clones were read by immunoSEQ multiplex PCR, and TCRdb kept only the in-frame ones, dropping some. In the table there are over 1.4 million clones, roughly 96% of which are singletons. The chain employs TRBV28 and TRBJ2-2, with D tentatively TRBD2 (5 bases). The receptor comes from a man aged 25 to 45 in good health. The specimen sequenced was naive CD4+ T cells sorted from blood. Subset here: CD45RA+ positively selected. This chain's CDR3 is CASSLLLGGTGELFF. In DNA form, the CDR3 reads TGTGCCAGCAGTTTACTCCTAGGAGGTACCGGGGAGCTGTTTTTT.